This entry lists 21 T cell receptor beta chains sequenced from one sample in a study of PD-1 blockade in classical Hodgkin lymphoma. Following autologous stem cell transplantation, relapse occurred in every patient, and exposure to brentuximab vedotin varied. This table comes from immunoSEQ multiplex PCR, and its TCRdb copy is limited to in-frame clones, with some not included. The sample lists about 85,000 clones, 85% to 95% occurring once. Material: peripheral blood mononuclear cells (PBMCs), obtained before the second cycle of nivolumab. Every receptor here comes from a human donor with classical Hodgkin lymphoma.

This sequence joins TRBV5-1 and TRBJ2-3; 9 nucleotides match TRBD2. Germline assignment: CDR1 SGHRS and CDR2 YFSETQ. The CDR3 runs 17 residues. Trimming took 0 bases from V and 4 from J; bases not matched to a gene: 9. DNA for the CDR3: TGCGCCAGCAGCTTGGGCGGTAGCGGGAGATCAGCAGATACGCAGTATTTT. Its protein is CASSLGGSGRSADTQYF.

The V and J genes are TRBV4-1 and TRBJ2-2, with D possibly matching TRBD2 (5 bases). The length of the CDR3 is 16 residues. CDR1 MGHRA and CDR2 YSYEKL come from the germline V gene. Trimming shortened V by 1 base and J by 1 base, and 10 bases separated the two germline ends. The CDR3 nucleotides read TGCGCCAGCAGCCAAGGAGCGGCCCAGAACACCGGGGAGCTGTTTTTT. Translated: CASSQGAAQNTGELFF.

The genes are TRBV2 and TRBJ1-5; D unresolved. V lost 4 bases and J 6 bases, leaving 4 bases between the germline ends. Germline CDR1 reads SNHLY; CDR2 reads FYNNEI. CDR3 length: 11 residues. The CDR3 DNA reads as TGTGCCAGCAGTGGGGGTCAGCCCCAGCATTTT. This encodes CASSGGQPQHF.

This clone is a singleton in its sample. The chain recombines TRBV6-1 with TRBJ2-7, with TRBD2 matching 8 bases. The V gene end was trimmed by 3 bases and the J gene end by 2 bases; junction bases not matched to a gene: 6. The CDR3 runs 15 residues. The V gene's germline CDR1 is MNHNS and CDR2 SASEGT. CDR3 amino acids: CASSEDGREAYEQYF. The CDR3 bases are TGTGCCAGCAGTGAGGACGGGAGGGAGGCCTACGAGCAGTACTTC.

The chain joins TRBV27 to TRBJ2-7; D call uncertain. V lost 2 bases to trimming and J lost 3 bases, with 8 bases between them. This CDR3 is 13 amino acids long. In germline, CDR1 is MNHEY, CDR2 SMNVEV (reference sequence). The CDR3 protein is CASSLGSYYEQYF. DNA of the CDR3: TGTGCCAGCAGTTTAGGCAGCTACTACGAGCAGTACTTC.

CDR3 sequence (DNA): TGTGCCAGTAGTCTCTCGGGACAGGGGGCGAACACCGGGGAGCTGTTTTTT. It yields the protein CASSLSGQGANTGELFF. The rearrangement uses TRBV19 and TRBJ2-2; 11 bases are a match to TRBD1. Germline V lookup: CDR1 LNHDA, CDR2 SQIVND (reference sequence). Germline trimming cut 5 bases from V and 0 bases from J; bases unmatched to any gene: 5. This CDR3 comprises 17 residues. The full variable domain, completed using reference TRBV19 and TRBJ2-2, is DGGITQSPKYLFRKEGQNVTLSCEQNLNHDAMYWYRQDPGQGLRLIYYSQIVNDFQKGDIAEGYSVSREKKESFPLTVTSAQKNPTAFYLCASSLSGQGANTGELFFGEGSRLTVL.

The chain recombines TRBV25-1 with TRBJ2-3, with TRBD1 matching 8 bases. There are 16 residues in the CDR3. Germline loops: CDR1 MGHDK, CDR2 SYGVNS. V trimming: 4 bases; J trimming: 6 bases; junction bases outside the gene matches: 12. The CDR3 is CASSGGVDRAMDTQYF. Written as DNA, the CDR3 is TGTGCCAGCAGTGGGGGGGTGGACAGGGCCATGGATACGCAGTATTTT.

The chain combines TRBV18 with TRBJ2-1, with TRBD2 identical over 7 bases. Germline CDR1 KGHSH, CDR2 LQKENI. Trimming took 1 base from V and 4 from J; bases not matched to a gene: 10. The CDR3 is made up of 17 amino acids. The CDR3 region has the DNA TGTGCCAGCTCACCACTCAGGCGGGAGTGGGGGTACAATGAGCAGTTCTTC. Protein product: CASSPLRREWGYNEQFF.

The chain couples TRBV5-1 to TRBJ2-2; D remains unclear. The V end lost 7 bases, the J end lost 0 bases, and 13 bases lay between the germline ends. The CDR3 totals 15 residues. Germline V gene lookup returns CDR1 SGHRS and CDR2 YFSETQ. CDR3 nucleotide sequence: TGCGCCAGCGGAACTAAGACCACGAACACCGGGGAGCTGTTTTTT. Translating it yields CASGTKTTNTGELFF. Based on the CDR3 plus reference TRBV5-1 and TRBJ2-2, the full variable domain is KAGVTQTPRYLIKTRGQQVTLSCSPISGHRSVSWYQQTPGQGLQFLFEYFSETQRNKGNFPGRFSGRQFSNSRSEMNVSTLELGDSALYLCASGTKTTNTGELFFGEGSRLTVL.

The chain is built from TRBV30 and TRBJ2-5; D not resolved. There are 11 residues in the CDR3. The V gene lost 1 base and the J gene lost 2 bases, with 2 bases spanning the gap. Germline assignment: CDR1 GTSNPN and CDR2 SVGIG (reference sequence). The CDR3 bases are TGTGCCTGGAGTGAGCAAGAGACCCAGTACTTC. Translation gives CAWSEQETQYF.

The CDR3 is CASSLEMHGYTF. DNA for the CDR3: TGCGCCAGCAGCTTGGAGATGCATGGCTACACCTTC. V is TRBV5-1 and J is TRBJ1-2, with D unresolved. Germline loops: CDR1 SGHRS, CDR2 YFSETQ. This CDR3 spans 12 amino acids. Trimming removed 0 bases from V and 6 bases from J, with 6 bases in between.

J is TRBJ1-3 and V is TRBV14, with D unresolved. From germline, CDR1 is SGHDN and CDR2 FVKESK. The CDR3 extends over 16 amino acids. The germline V and J ends were trimmed by 0 bases and 4 bases, with 13 bases remaining between them. The CDR3 DNA is TGTGCCAGCAGCCAAGATTCTACGAGGGTGGGAAACACCATATATTTT. Translation: CASSQDSTRVGNTIYF.

The V call is TRBV2, the J call TRBJ2-3, with a weak D call TRBD2 (6 bases). Germline V lookup: CDR1 SNHLY, CDR2 FYNNEI. V was cut by 7 bases and J by 1 base, with 15 bases left in between. The CDR3 consists of 15 residues. The CDR3 DNA is TGTGCCAGCATGGGGACTCCAATTGGCACAGATACGCAGTATTTT. Its translation is CASMGTPIGTDTQYF.

This clone appeared a single time. This chain links TRBV10-3 with TRBJ2-5; 12 bases map to TRBD2. V shed 10 bases, J shed 3 bases, and the junction held 9 bases outside the gene matches. Germline loops: CDR1 ENHRY, CDR2 SYGVKD. The CDR3 has 15 residues. CDR3 residues: CATRIRLAGEETQYF. Written as DNA, the CDR3 is TGTGCCACCCGGATACGACTAGCGGGAGAAGAGACCCAGTACTTC.

This chain connects TRBV9 to TRBJ2-7; 8 bases agree with TRBD1. The CDR3 runs to 15 residues. The germline V gene has CDR1 SGDLS and CDR2 YYNGEE. Trimming removed 0 bases from V and 6 bases from J; junction bases left unmatched: 8. CDR3 bases: TGTGCCAGCAGCGTAGATCCAGGGGGCGATCGCGAGCAGTACTTC. The encoded protein is CASSVDPGGDREQYF.

This rearrangement joins TRBV5-1 to TRBJ2-3; possible D gene TRBD1, 5 bases. V was clipped by 1 base and J by 1 base, with 13 bases between them. The CDR3 totals 16 residues. The germline V gene has CDR1 SGHRS and CDR2 YFSETQ. DNA of the CDR3: TGCGCCAGCAGCTTGATAGGGGAATTTGGCACAGATACGCAGTATTTT. The encoded protein is CASSLIGEFGTDTQYF.

This clone was seen just once. The gene calls are TRBV4-1 and TRBJ2-2; the D gene is possibly TRBD1 (6 bases). Germline CDR1 is MGHRA and CDR2 is YSYEKL. V was clipped by 3 bases and J by 1 base, with 9 bases between them. CDR3 length: 15 amino acids. The CDR3 bases are TGCGCCAGCAGCCATTCGGGACAGAACACCGGGGAGCTGTTTTTT. This encodes CASSHSGQNTGELFF.

V and J are TRBV7-2 and TRBJ2-7; TRBD1 or TRBD2 may be the D gene (5 bases each). This CDR3 is 15 amino acids long. Per the germline V gene, CDR1 is SGHTA and CDR2 is FQGNSA. The ends were cut back, 1 base at V and 1 base at J, with 11 bases in the middle. CDR3 DNA: TGTGCCAGCAGCTTAGGAGGGGACCTATCCTACGAGCAGTACTTC. Its protein is CASSLGGDLSYEQYF.

The J gene is TRBJ2-1, the V gene TRBV28; D is ambiguous. The CDR3 totals 16 residues. Germline V gene data show CDR1 as MDHEN and CDR2 as SYDVKM. V was shortened by 3 bases and J by 4 bases, with 16 bases between the two germline ends. Here the CDR3 reads CASSFRWLEAYNEQFF. The CDR3 region has the DNA TGTGCCAGCAGTTTTCGTTGGCTCGAGGCGTACAATGAGCAGTTCTTC. Drawing the rest from reference TRBV28 and TRBJ2-1, the complete variable domain is DVKVTQSSRYLVKRTGEKVFLECVQDMDHENMFWYRQDPGLGLRLIYFSYDVKMKEKGDIPEGYSVSREKKERFSLILESASTNQTSMYLCASSFRWLEAYNEQFFGPGTRLTVL.

This chain uses TRBV28 with TRBJ1-1; D perhaps matches TRBD1 (5 bases). V was shortened by 4 bases and J by 1 base, with 16 bases between the two germline ends. The germline V gene has CDR1 MDHEN and CDR2 SYDVKM. This CDR3 is built from 16 residues. The CDR3, as DNA: TGTGCCAGCAGTTACTACGGACACCTCCGGAACACTGAAGCTTTCTTT. This codes for CASSYYGHLRNTEAFF.

The J gene is TRBJ2-5, the V gene TRBV5-4; 9 bases agree with TRBD1. CDR3 length: 13 residues. Germline assignment: CDR1 SGHNT and CDR2 YYREEE (reference sequence). The CDR3 region has the DNA TGTGCTACCGGGACAGGGAGGGGAGAGACCCAGTACTTC. This codes for CATGTGRGETQYF.